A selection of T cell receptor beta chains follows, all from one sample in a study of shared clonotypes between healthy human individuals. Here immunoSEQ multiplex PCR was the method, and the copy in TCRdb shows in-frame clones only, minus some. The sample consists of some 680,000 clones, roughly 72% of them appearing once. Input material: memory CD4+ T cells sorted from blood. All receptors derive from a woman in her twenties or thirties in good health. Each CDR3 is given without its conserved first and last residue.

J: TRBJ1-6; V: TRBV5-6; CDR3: ASRVANSPLH
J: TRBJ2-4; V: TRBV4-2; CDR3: ASSERGYLAKNIQY
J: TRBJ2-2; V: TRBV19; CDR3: ASSPSSGTGSGELF
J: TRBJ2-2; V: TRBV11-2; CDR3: ASSLGSGTGGTGELF
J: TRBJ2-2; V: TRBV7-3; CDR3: ASSLTLGTSGSTGELF
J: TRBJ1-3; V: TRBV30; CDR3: AWSRPGNSGNTIY
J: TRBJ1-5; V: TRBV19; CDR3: ASSGQGPLTNQPQH
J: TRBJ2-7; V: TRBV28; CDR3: ASSFTGRGSNEQY
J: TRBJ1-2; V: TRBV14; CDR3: ASSPRQGLRWDYGYT
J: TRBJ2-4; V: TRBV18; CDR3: ASSPNQSRNKNIQY
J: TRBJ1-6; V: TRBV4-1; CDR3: ASSQVARNSPLH
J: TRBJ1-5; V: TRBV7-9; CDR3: ASSLTVGGHNQPQH
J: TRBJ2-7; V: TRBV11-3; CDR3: ASSAGGSRYEQY
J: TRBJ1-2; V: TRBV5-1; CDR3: ASSSQGDGYT
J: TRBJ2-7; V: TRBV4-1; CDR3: ASSVLAGVNEQY
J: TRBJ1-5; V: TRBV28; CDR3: ASKLTGVNSNQPQH
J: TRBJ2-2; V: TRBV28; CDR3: ASRSPSGSPAGELF
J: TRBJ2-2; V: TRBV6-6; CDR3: ASRGSGRRTGELF
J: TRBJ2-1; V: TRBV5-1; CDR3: ASSLISGMDEQF
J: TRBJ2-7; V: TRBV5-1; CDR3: ASSRGQRTYEQY
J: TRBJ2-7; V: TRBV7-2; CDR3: ASSFTGYEQY
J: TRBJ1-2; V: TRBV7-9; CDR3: ASSRDRAGDYGYT
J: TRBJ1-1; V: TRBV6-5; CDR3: ASSYDRGLLEAF
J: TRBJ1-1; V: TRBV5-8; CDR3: ASSLTTALFVNTEAF
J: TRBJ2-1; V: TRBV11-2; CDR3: ASSSTLVGWGAEQF
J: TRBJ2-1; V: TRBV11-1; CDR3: ASSLRAAGPGNEQF
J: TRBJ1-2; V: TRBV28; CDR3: ASSLGGSNYGYT
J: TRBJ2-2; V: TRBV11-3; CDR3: ASSLFGPNTGELF
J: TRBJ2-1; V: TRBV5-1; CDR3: ASSLDLASYNEQF
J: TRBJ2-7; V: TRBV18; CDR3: ASSLDGLAIGYEQY
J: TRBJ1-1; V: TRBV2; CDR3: ASSPGGGAPEAF
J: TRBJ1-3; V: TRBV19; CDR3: ASSIRQGSSGNTIY
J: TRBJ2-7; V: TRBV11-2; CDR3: ASSLDGATSYEQY
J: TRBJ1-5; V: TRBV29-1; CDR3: SVGPGGNQPQH
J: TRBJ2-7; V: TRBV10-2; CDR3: ASSPSSGPYEQY
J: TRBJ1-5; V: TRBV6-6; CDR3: ASTRGSNQPQH
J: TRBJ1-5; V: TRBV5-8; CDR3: ASTDRATQPQH
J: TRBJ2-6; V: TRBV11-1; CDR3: ASSFTTGANVLT
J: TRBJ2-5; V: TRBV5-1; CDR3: ASSLTFGETQY
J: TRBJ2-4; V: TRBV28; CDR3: ASSLAGQPLAKNIQY
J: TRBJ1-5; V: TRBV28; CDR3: ASSFGGNQPQH
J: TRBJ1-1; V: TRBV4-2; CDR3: ASSRDGEAF
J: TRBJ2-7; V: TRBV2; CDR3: ASGKLAGGPHEQY
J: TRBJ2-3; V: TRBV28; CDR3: ASSLPPGRVEGDTQY
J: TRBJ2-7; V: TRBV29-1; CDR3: SAGPRAYEQY
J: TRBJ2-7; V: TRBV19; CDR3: ASSMDSGAGWDEQY
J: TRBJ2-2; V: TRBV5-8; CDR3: ASSLRREVAGELF
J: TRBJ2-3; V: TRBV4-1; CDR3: ASSHPRTDTQY
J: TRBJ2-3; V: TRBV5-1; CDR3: ASSLGGAPSTDTQY
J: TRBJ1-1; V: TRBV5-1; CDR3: ASSFGRGGTEAF
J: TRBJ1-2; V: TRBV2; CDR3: ASSGQTVYGYT
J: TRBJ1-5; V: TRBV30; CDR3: AWSRSEVGTGCNQPQH
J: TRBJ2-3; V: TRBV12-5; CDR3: ASGSDYHTQY
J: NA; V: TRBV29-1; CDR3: SVEANTGGLSYEQY